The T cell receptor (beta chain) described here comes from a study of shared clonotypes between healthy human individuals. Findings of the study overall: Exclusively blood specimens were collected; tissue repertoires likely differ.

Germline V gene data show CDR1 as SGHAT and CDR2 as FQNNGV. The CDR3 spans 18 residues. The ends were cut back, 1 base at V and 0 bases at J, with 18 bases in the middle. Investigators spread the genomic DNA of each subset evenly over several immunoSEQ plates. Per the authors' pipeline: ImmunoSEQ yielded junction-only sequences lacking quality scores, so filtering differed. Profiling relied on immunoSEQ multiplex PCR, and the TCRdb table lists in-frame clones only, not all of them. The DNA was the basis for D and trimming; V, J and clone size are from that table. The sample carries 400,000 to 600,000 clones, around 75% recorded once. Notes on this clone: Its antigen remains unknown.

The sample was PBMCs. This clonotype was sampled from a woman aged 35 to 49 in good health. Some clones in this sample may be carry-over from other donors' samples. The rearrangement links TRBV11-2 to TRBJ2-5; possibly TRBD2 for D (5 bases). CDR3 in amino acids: CASSLVGTGGLYQETQYF. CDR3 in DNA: TGTGCCAGCAGCTTAGTAGGTACCGGCGGGTTGTACCAAGAGACCCAGTACTTC.